This T cell receptor beta chain derives from a study of tumor and adjacent non-tumor tissue in lung cancer. Remarks on this clonotype: The junction shows a germline mismatch at one end, possibly a read error.

No cell sorting was done before RNA was extracted from the tissue. TCRbeta libraries were built with three rounds of nested PCR, modified from ARM-PCR. In TCRdb, the multiplex PCR reads were re-called with MiXCR into one record per CDR3 protein. Among about 78,000 distinct CDR3 sequences listed, roughly 76% were seen once. In germline, CDR1 is SGHAT, CDR2 FQNNGV. The CDR3 loop spans 15 amino acids. This TCR was sampled from a woman in her 50s with non-small cell lung cancer. The V and J genes are TRBV11-2 and TRBJ2-2, with D perhaps TRBD2 (5 bases). Input material: lung tumor tissue. The DNA of the CDR3 is TGTACCAACAGCCCATCGTCTCGAAACACCGGGGAACTGTTTTTT. This codes for CTNSPSSRNTGELFF. Filled out from reference TRBV11-2 and TRBJ2-2, the complete variable domain reads EAGVAQSPRYKIIEKRQSVAFWCNPISGHATLYWYQQILGQGPKLLIQFQNNGVVDDSQLPKDRFSAERLKGVDSTLKIQPAKLEDSAVYLCTNSPSSRNTGELFFGEGSRLTVL.